The clone carrying this TCR beta chain was found many times. Its antigen is unidentified. CDR3 length equals 15 residues. With V trimmed by 3 bases and J by 4 bases, 5 bases remained unmatched. Germline loops: CDR1 SGHDT, CDR2 YYEEEE. The data originate from a study of CD8 T cells in ankylosing spondylitis. Whole-study findings and limits: One TCR beta motif, made up of about 8 highly homologous variants, appeared characteristic of ankylosing spondylitis blood.

Using its own MiXCR run on the 5' RACE reads, TCRdb lists one record per CDR3 protein. Among about 540,000 distinct CDR3 sequences listed, 9.5% to 15% were seen once. The chain joins TRBV5-6 to TRBJ2-1; 9 bases are shared with TRBD2. The receptor's source is a male donor with ankylosing spondylitis. Specimen: blood, either unsorted or a sorted T cell fraction (not recorded which). CDR3 nucleotide sequence: TGTGCCAGCAGCTATAGCGGGAGCCCATACAATGAGCAGTTCTTC. This translates into CASSYSGSPYNEQFF.